The rows below give T cell receptor beta chains drawn from one sample of a study of radiation and T cells in renal cell carcinoma. The repertoire was sequenced with immunoSEQ multiplex PCR; TCRdb's copy has only in-frame clones and lacks some. The table shows some 150,000 clones, with roughly 86% occurring only once. The sample in question was blood, obtained from a patient whose treatment included radiotherapy and nephrectomy. These receptors originate from a woman aged 45 to 65 with renal cell carcinoma. Each CDR3 is given with its conserved first and last residue. The order of the fields is D gene, clone size, J gene, V gene, CDR3 length, CDR3 DNA, CDR3 protein. D genes are given only for firm matches. Where a row states a size, it is once, few, many or the class of an expanded clone; other rows omit it.

d_gene: -; abundance: -; j_gene: TRBJ1-2; v_gene: TRBV5-1; len: 16; CDR3nt: TGCGCCAGCAGCTTGGAAGGGTATAGTCCCCTTTGGGGCTACACCTTC; CDR3aa: CASSLEGYSPLWGYTF
d_gene: -; abundance: -; j_gene: TRBJ1-5; v_gene: TRBV7-2; len: 13; CDR3nt: TGTGCCAGCAGCTGGCGGGGGGAGGGGCCCCAGCATTTT; CDR3aa: CASSWRGEGPQHF
d_gene: -; abundance: -; j_gene: TRBJ1-3; v_gene: TRBV7-2; len: 15; CDR3nt: TGTGCCAGCAGCTTAGGGACGTCCTCTGGAAACACCATATATTTT; CDR3aa: CASSLGTSSGNTIYF
d_gene: TRBD1; abundance: -; j_gene: TRBJ2-7; v_gene: TRBV5-1; len: 13; CDR3nt: TGCGCCAGCAGCTTCACAGGGGACGACGAGCAGTACTTC; CDR3aa: CASSFTGDDEQYF
d_gene: -; abundance: few; j_gene: TRBJ1-1; v_gene: TRBV5-6; len: 13; CDR3nt: TGTGCCAGCAGCTTAGAAATAAACACTGAAGCTTTCTTT; CDR3aa: CASSLEINTEAFF
d_gene: -; abundance: few; j_gene: TRBJ1-2; v_gene: TRBV6-1; len: 12; CDR3nt: TGTGCCAGCACCCTGACACGGTATGGCTACACCTTC; CDR3aa: CASTLTRYGYTF
d_gene: TRBD1; abundance: -; j_gene: TRBJ1-3; v_gene: TRBV30; len: 15; CDR3nt: TGTGCCTGGAGTCCCGGGACAGGGATAGGAAACACCATATATTTT; CDR3aa: CAWSPGTGIGNTIYF
d_gene: -; abundance: once; j_gene: TRBJ2-7; v_gene: TRBV5-1; len: 15; CDR3nt: TGCGCCAGCAGCCTGGACAGTCTGGGGAGCAACGAGCAGTACTTC; CDR3aa: CASSLDSLGSNEQYF
d_gene: TRBD2; abundance: -; j_gene: TRBJ2-1; v_gene: TRBV7-9; len: 15; CDR3nt: TGTGCCAGCAGCTTAGGGACTAGCAGATTAGGTGAGCAGTTCTTC; CDR3aa: CASSLGTSRLGEQFF
d_gene: -; abundance: -; j_gene: TRBJ2-2; v_gene: TRBV4-2; len: 15; CDR3nt: TGTGCCAGCAGCCAAGAAAGGCGGAACACCGGGGAGCTGTTTTTT; CDR3aa: CASSQERRNTGELFF
d_gene: TRBD1; abundance: -; j_gene: TRBJ1-2; v_gene: TRBV7-2; len: 15; CDR3nt: TGTGCCAGCAGCTTACGACAGGGGAGCTATAATGGCTACACCTTC; CDR3aa: CASSLRQGSYNGYTF
d_gene: -; abundance: -; j_gene: TRBJ1-6; v_gene: TRBV7-2; len: 15; CDR3nt: TGTGCCAGCAGCTTAGACAGGATTTTTAATTCACCCCTCCACTTT; CDR3aa: CASSLDRIFNSPLHF
d_gene: -; abundance: -; j_gene: TRBJ1-1; v_gene: TRBV6-1; len: 14; CDR3nt: TGTGCCAGCAGGGGGACCCCAGAAGGGACTGAAGCTTTCTTT; CDR3aa: CASRGTPEGTEAFF
d_gene: -; abundance: -; j_gene: TRBJ2-5; v_gene: TRBV7-2; len: 13; CDR3nt: TGTGCCAGCAGCTACGGACAGCAAGAGACCCAGTACTTC; CDR3aa: CASSYGQQETQYF
d_gene: TRBD1; abundance: -; j_gene: TRBJ1-4; v_gene: TRBV19; len: 15; CDR3nt: TGTGCCAGTCGATCCCAGGGGGCAACTAATGAAAAACTGTTTTTT; CDR3aa: CASRSQGATNEKLFF
d_gene: -; abundance: -; j_gene: TRBJ1-1; v_gene: TRBV5-6; len: 13; CDR3nt: TGTGCCAGCAGCTTGGGTCCTTCTTCCCAAGCTTTCTTT; CDR3aa: CASSLGPSSQAFF
d_gene: TRBD1; abundance: -; j_gene: TRBJ1-2; v_gene: TRBV6-5; len: 15; CDR3nt: TGTGCCAGCAGGTTGGGACAGGGGGCCGTCTATGGCTACACCTTC; CDR3aa: CASRLGQGAVYGYTF
d_gene: -; abundance: -; j_gene: TRBJ2-4; v_gene: TRBV4-3; len: 15; CDR3nt: TGCGCCAGCAGCCAAGATTATTACAGAGCAAACATTCAGTACTTC; CDR3aa: CASSQDYYRANIQYF
d_gene: TRBD1; abundance: -; j_gene: TRBJ1-4; v_gene: TRBV5-1; len: 15; CDR3nt: TGCGCCAGCAGCCTCGACAGGGCAACTAATGAAAAACTGTTTTTT; CDR3aa: CASSLDRATNEKLFF
d_gene: TRBD1; abundance: -; j_gene: TRBJ1-2; v_gene: TRBV6-1; len: 14; CDR3nt: TGTGCCAGCACTATCTCCACCAGGACAGGCGGCTACACCTTC; CDR3aa: CASTISTRTGGYTF
d_gene: -; abundance: -; j_gene: TRBJ2-5; v_gene: TRBV4-3; len: 13; CDR3nt: TGCGCCAGCAGCCAAAGGGGAATCGAGACCCAGTACTTC; CDR3aa: CASSQRGIETQYF
d_gene: -; abundance: -; j_gene: TRBJ2-3; v_gene: TRBV15; len: 13; CDR3nt: TGTGCCACCAGCACCAGAAGCTCGGATACGCAGTATTTT; CDR3aa: CATSTRSSDTQYF
d_gene: -; abundance: -; j_gene: TRBJ1-4; v_gene: TRBV5-1; len: 12; CDR3nt: TGCGCCAGCAGCTGGGGGGATGAAAAACTGTTTTTT; CDR3aa: CASSWGDEKLFF
d_gene: TRBD2; abundance: once; j_gene: TRBJ2-1; v_gene: TRBV29-1; len: 16; CDR3nt: TGCAGCGTTAGGCGGAGCTCGGGGGGGCACTACAATGAGCAGTTCTTC; CDR3aa: CSVRRSSGGHYNEQFF
d_gene: -; abundance: -; j_gene: TRBJ2-7; v_gene: TRBV5-1; len: 12; CDR3nt: TGCGCCAGCAGCACCCCGGGGTGGGAGCAGTACTTC; CDR3aa: CASSTPGWEQYF
d_gene: -; abundance: once; j_gene: TRBJ1-2; v_gene: TRBV27; len: 13; CDR3nt: TGTGCCAGCAGTCGGACTTATAACTATGGCTACACCTTC; CDR3aa: CASSRTYNYGYTF
d_gene: TRBD2; abundance: -; j_gene: TRBJ2-7; v_gene: TRBV6-5; len: 12; CDR3nt: TGTGCCGCCGGGAGGGTGGGCTACGAGCAGTACTTC; CDR3aa: CAAGRVGYEQYF
d_gene: TRBD2; abundance: -; j_gene: TRBJ2-1; v_gene: TRBV6-6; len: 16; CDR3nt: TGTGCCAGCAGTTACACTAGCGGGGGGGCTTACAATGAGCAGTTCTTC; CDR3aa: CASSYTSGGAYNEQFF
d_gene: TRBD2; abundance: -; j_gene: TRBJ2-3; v_gene: TRBV15; len: 16; CDR3nt: TGTGCCACCAGCAGAGATACTAGCGGGGTTAAAGATACGCAGTATTTT; CDR3aa: CATSRDTSGVKDTQYF
d_gene: TRBD1; abundance: -; j_gene: TRBJ1-2; v_gene: TRBV30; len: 14; CDR3nt: TGTGCCTGGAGACAGGGGTATCCTAACTATGGCTACACCTTC; CDR3aa: CAWRQGYPNYGYTF
d_gene: -; abundance: -; j_gene: TRBJ1-4; v_gene: TRBV19; len: 11; CDR3nt: TGTGCCAGTACTGACAGTGAAAAACTGTTTTTT; CDR3aa: CASTDSEKLFF
d_gene: -; abundance: -; j_gene: TRBJ2-7; v_gene: TRBV7-2; len: 14; CDR3nt: TGTGCCAGCAGCTTTTACCAGGGTCACTACGAGCAGTACTTC; CDR3aa: CASSFYQGHYEQYF
d_gene: -; abundance: once; j_gene: TRBJ2-1; v_gene: TRBV10-3; len: 11; CDR3nt: TGTGCCATCAGTGACCTCAATGAGCAGTTCTTC; CDR3aa: CAISDLNEQFF
d_gene: -; abundance: -; j_gene: TRBJ2-5; v_gene: TRBV19; len: 13; CDR3nt: TGTGCCAGTAGTCCCGGGCGCCAAGAGACCCAGTACTTC; CDR3aa: CASSPGRQETQYF
d_gene: TRBD1; abundance: -; j_gene: TRBJ1-4; v_gene: TRBV18; len: 16; CDR3nt: TGTGCCAGCTCAGCAGGGACAGCCCGCTCTAATGAAAAACTGTTTTTT; CDR3aa: CASSAGTARSNEKLFF
d_gene: -; abundance: -; j_gene: TRBJ1-1; v_gene: TRBV15; len: 15; CDR3nt: TGTGCCACCAGCAGAGATCGGCTTGGTGGGACTGAAGCTTTCTTT; CDR3aa: CATSRDRLGGTEAFF
d_gene: -; abundance: -; j_gene: TRBJ2-5; v_gene: TRBV9; len: 15; CDR3nt: TGTGCCAGCAGCGTAGGTCGGGGAGGGGGAGAGACCCAGTACTTC; CDR3aa: CASSVGRGGGETQYF
d_gene: -; abundance: -; j_gene: TRBJ2-7; v_gene: TRBV10-3; len: 14; CDR3nt: TGTGCCATCAGTGAAGTAGCGGAGGCCTACGAGCAGTACTTC; CDR3aa: CAISEVAEAYEQYF
d_gene: -; abundance: -; j_gene: TRBJ1-1; v_gene: TRBV6-1; len: 16; CDR3nt: TGTGCCAGCAGTGAAAGGGCCGGGTTTGGGAACACTGAAGCTTTCTTT; CDR3aa: CASSERAGFGNTEAFF
d_gene: TRBD1; abundance: -; j_gene: TRBJ1-6; v_gene: TRBV15; len: 15; CDR3nt: TGTGCCACCAGTAGAACCGGGACAGGGAATTCACCCCTCCACTTT; CDR3aa: CATSRTGTGNSPLHF
d_gene: TRBD1; abundance: -; j_gene: TRBJ2-3; v_gene: TRBV30; len: 13; CDR3nt: TGTGCCTGGGACAGGGGATGGGGAGATACGCAGTATTTT; CDR3aa: CAWDRGWGDTQYF
d_gene: -; abundance: -; j_gene: TRBJ2-5; v_gene: TRBV5-1; len: 13; CDR3nt: TGCGCCAGCAGCGGGGAATTTGAAGAGACCCAGTACTTC; CDR3aa: CASSGEFEETQYF